These T cell receptor beta chains were read from a single sample in a study of cytomegalovirus exposure and HLA in healthy donors. The assay was immunoSEQ multiplex PCR, and TCRdb's table has in-frame clones only and misses some. The table has around 100,000 clones, less than 85% seen once. The material sequenced was PBMCs. These receptors came from a woman aged 60-70 years in good health and CMV-seropositive. Both conserved end residues are part of each CDR3. D genes are given only for firm matches.

d_gene	v_gene	j_gene	CDR3aa
TRBD1	TRBV5-6	TRBJ2-7	CASTKKGAGLEQYF
TRBD1	TRBV10-3	TRBJ1-1	CAIRTGDTEAFF
TRBD1	TRBV28	TRBJ1-4	CASSSGTGTEKLFF
TRBD1	TRBV4-1	TRBJ2-7	CASSQTGASSYEQYF
NA	TRBV9	TRBJ2-1	CASSEQGDEQFF
NA	TRBV6-5	TRBJ1-1	CASSYSRGEAFF
NA	TRBV7-2	TRBJ2-1	CASSLVLGGSGGEQFF
TRBD2	TRBV15	TRBJ2-7	CATSRDSGRANEQYF
TRBD1	TRBV30	TRBJ2-7	CAWDRGTIYEQYF
TRBD1	TRBV19	TRBJ2-7	CASSIGTGRYEQYF
NA	TRBV29-1	TRBJ1-5	CSVSGNSNQPQHF
NA	TRBV10-3	TRBJ1-3	CAIAGANSGNTIYF
NA	TRBV10-2	TRBJ1-1	CASSDLGYTEAFF
TRBD1	TRBV10-3	TRBJ1-1	CAISLSGQGDTEAFF
NA	TRBV6-6	TRBJ1-5	CASIEAGDGQPQHF
NA	TRBV4-2	TRBJ2-7	CASSRGGTYEQYF
NA	TRBV4-2	TRBJ2-7	CASSQDRRDSYEQYF
TRBD2	TRBV7-9	TRBJ2-2	CASSSTSGRAVGELFF
NA	TRBV4-1	TRBJ1-1	CASSPHSGRTEAFF
NA	TRBV14	TRBJ2-4	CASSQEDYRAKNIQYF
TRBD1	TRBV14	TRBJ2-1	CASSLKRQGGEQFF
NA	TRBV5-1	TRBJ2-2	CASSLGQGGTGELFF
TRBD2	TRBV4-1	TRBJ2-1	CASGRAPGDDEQFF
TRBD1	TRBV10-3	TRBJ2-1	CASSVPGTDNEQFF
NA	TRBV4-1	TRBJ2-1	CASSQESDASWQFF
TRBD2	TRBV9	TRBJ2-1	CASSTTSGRAFEQFF